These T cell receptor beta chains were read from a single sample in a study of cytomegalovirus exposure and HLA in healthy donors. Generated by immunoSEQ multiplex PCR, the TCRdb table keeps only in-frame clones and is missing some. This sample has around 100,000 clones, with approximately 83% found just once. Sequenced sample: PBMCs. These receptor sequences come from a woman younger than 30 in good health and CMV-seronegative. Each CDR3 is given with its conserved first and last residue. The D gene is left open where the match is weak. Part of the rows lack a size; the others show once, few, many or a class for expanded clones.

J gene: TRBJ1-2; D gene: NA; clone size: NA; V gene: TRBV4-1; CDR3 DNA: TGCGCCAGCAGCCAAGACTTCTATGGCTACACCTTC; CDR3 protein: CASSQDFYGYTF
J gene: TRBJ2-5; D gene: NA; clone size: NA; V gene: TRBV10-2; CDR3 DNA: TGCGCCAGCAGTGAAATCAGCGGCCGGTACCAAGAGACCCAGTACTTC; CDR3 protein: CASSEISGRYQETQYF
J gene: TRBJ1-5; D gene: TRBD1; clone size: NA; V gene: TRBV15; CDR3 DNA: TGTGCCACCAGCCCCGGGACAGGGTATCAGCCCCAGCATTTT; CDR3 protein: CATSPGTGYQPQHF
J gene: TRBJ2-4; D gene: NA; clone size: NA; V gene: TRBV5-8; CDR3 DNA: TGTGCCAGCAGCCTTTGGACTGCCCTAGCCAAAAACATTCAGTACTTC; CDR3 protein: CASSLWTALAKNIQYF
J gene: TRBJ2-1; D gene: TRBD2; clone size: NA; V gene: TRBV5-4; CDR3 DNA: TGTGCCAGCAGCAAGGGACTAGCGGGAGGGGTAGGTAATGAGCAGTTCTTC; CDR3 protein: CASSKGLAGGVGNEQFF
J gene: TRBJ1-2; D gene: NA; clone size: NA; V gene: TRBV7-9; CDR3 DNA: TGTGCCAGCAGCTTAGAGGACAGCGGATATGGCTACACCTTC; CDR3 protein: CASSLEDSGYGYTF
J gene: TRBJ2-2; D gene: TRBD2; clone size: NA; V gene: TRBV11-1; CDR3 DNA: TGTGCCAGCAGCTTCGGGACTAGCGGGAGTTTGGACTCCGGGGAGCTGTTTTTT; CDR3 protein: CASSFGTSGSLDSGELFF
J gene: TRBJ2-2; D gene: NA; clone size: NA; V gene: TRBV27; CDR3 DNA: TGTGCCAGCAGGGGGCCAACGAACACCGGGGAGCTGTTTTTT; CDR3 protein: CASRGPTNTGELFF
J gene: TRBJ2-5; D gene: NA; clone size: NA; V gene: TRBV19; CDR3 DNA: TGTGCCAGTAGTATGAGGTGGGGCAGGGCGGACGAGACCCAGTACTTC; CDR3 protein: CASSMRWGRADETQYF
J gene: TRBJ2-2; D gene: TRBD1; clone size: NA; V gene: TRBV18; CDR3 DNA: TGTGCCAGCTCACCAATCGAAAATGACAGGGAACGGGAACTGTTTTTT; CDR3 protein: CASSPIENDRERELFF
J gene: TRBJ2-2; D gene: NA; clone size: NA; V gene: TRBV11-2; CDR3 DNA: TGTGCCAGCAGCCCCCTGGGCGGGGTAAAGGGGGAGCTGTTTTTT; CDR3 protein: CASSPLGGVKGELFF
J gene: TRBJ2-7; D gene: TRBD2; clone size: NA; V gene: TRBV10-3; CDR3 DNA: TGTGCCATCGCGGGCCCTAGCGGGGAGCCCCGCGAGCAGTACTTC; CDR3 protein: CAIAGPSGEPREQYF
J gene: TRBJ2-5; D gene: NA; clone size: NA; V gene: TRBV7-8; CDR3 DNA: TGTGCCAGCAGCTTTAGGCGGGGAGAGACCCAGTACTTC; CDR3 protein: CASSFRRGETQYF
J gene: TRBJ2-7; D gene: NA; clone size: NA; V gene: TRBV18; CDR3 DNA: TGTGCCAGCTCAACCCGCCCAGCCTACGAGCAGTACTTC; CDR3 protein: CASSTRPAYEQYF
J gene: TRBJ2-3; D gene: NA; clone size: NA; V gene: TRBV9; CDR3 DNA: TGTGCCAGCAGCTCCTACAGCGGGCCCGAGGGAGATACGCAGTATTTT; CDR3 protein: CASSSYSGPEGDTQYF
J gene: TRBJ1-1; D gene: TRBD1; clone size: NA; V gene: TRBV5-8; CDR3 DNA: TGTGCCAGCAGCGGGCAGGGGGCGCGCGAAGCTTTCTTT; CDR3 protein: CASSGQGAREAFF
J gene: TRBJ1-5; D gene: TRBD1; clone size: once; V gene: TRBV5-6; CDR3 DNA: TGTGCCAGCAGCTCACAACAGGGGGAAGGTAATCAGCCCCAGCATTTT; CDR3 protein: CASSSQQGEGNQPQHF
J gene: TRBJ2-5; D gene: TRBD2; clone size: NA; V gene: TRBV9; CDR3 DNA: TGTGCCAGCAGCGCCCTAGCGGGGGGGCGAGAGACCCAGTACTTC; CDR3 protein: CASSALAGGRETQYF
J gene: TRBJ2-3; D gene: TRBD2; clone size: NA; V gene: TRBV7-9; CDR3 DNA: TGTGCCAGCAGCCCGACTAGCGCCACAGATACGCAGTATTTT; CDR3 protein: CASSPTSATDTQYF
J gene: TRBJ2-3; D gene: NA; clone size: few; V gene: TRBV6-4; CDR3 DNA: TGTGCCAGCAGCGGGAGTGAGAGAGATACGCAGTATTTT; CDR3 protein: CASSGSERDTQYF
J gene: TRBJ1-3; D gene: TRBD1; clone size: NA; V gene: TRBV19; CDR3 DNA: TGTGCCACGACAGGGGTGATAGTCTCTGGAAACACCATATATTTT; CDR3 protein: CATTGVIVSGNTIYF
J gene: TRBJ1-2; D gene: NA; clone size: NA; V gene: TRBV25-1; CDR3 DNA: TGTGCCAGCAGTGAGTTCGATGGCTACACCTTC; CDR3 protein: CASSEFDGYTF
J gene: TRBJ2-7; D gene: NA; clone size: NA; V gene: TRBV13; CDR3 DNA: TGTGCCAGCAGCCAGGGACAATCTTCCTACGAGCAGTACTTC; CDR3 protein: CASSQGQSSYEQYF
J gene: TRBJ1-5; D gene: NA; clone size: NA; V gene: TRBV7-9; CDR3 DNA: TGTACCAGCAGTAATCCAGGGGATGATCAGCCCCAGCATTTT; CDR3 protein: CTSSNPGDDQPQHF
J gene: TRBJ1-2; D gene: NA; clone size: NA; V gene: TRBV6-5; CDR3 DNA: TGTGCCAGCAGTTACTCGGGGGGGGGCTATGGCTACACCTTC; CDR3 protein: CASSYSGGGYGYTF
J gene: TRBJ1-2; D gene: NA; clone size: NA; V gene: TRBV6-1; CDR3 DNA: TGTGCCAGCAGTCCCGGGGGGATCGGCTATGGCTACACCTTC; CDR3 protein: CASSPGGIGYGYTF
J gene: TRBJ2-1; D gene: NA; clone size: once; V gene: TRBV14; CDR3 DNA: TGTGCCAGCAGCCAAGATACGGGGTGGGATGAGCAGTTCTTC; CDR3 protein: CASSQDTGWDEQFF
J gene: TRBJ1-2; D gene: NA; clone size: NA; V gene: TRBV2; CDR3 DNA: TGTGCCAGCCCGACAGACAATGGATACTATGGCTACACCTTC; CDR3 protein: CASPTDNGYYGYTF
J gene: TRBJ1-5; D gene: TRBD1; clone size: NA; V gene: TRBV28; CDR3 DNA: TGTGCCAGCAGGCGGACAGGGAGACAGCCCCAGCATTTT; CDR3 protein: CASRRTGRQPQHF
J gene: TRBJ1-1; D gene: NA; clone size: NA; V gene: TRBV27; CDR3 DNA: TGTGCCAGCAGTTCCAGGGGAACTGAAGCTTTCTTT; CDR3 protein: CASSSRGTEAFF
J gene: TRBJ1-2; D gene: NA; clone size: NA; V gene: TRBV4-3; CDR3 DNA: TGCGCCAGCAGCCAAGACAGGCAGGGGATATTTGGCTACACCTTC; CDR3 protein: CASSQDRQGIFGYTF
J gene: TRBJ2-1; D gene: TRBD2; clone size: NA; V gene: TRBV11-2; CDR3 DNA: TGTGCCAGCAGCGCTGGACTAGCGGGAGACAACGAGCAGTTCTTC; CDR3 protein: CASSAGLAGDNEQFF
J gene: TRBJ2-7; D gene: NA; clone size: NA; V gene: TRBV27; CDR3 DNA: TGTGCCAGCAGAACAGCTTCCTACGAGCAGTACTTC; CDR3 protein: CASRTASYEQYF
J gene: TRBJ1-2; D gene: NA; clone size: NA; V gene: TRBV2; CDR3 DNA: TGTGCCAGCAGTGATGGTCAGGGAATCTATGGCTACACCTTC; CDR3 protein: CASSDGQGIYGYTF
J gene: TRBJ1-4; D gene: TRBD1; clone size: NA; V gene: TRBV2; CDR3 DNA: TGTGCCAGCAGTGACCCACACAGGGGTGAAAAACTGTTTTTT; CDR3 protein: CASSDPHRGEKLFF
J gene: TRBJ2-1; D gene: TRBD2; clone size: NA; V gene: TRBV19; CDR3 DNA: TGTGCCAGTAGTATCTTGTCGCTAGCGGGAGCCGGGAATGAGCAGTTCTTC; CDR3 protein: CASSILSLAGAGNEQFF
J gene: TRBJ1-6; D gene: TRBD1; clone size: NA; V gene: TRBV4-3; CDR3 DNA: TGCGCCAGCAGCCCTAGGACAGGGGGCAGTAATTCACCCCTCCACTTT; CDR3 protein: CASSPRTGGSNSPLHF
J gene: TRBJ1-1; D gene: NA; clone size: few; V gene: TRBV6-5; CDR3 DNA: TGTGCCAGCAGTTACCGGGGGGAGGGTCACACTGAAGCTTTCTTT; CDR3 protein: CASSYRGEGHTEAFF
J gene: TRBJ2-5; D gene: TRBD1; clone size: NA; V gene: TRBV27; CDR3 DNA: TGTGCCAGCAGTTTTTTCCCGGGACAGGGGAGAAGGGAGACCCAGTACTTC; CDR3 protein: CASSFFPGQGRRETQYF
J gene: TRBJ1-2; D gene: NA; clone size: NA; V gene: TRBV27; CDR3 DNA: TGTGCCAGCAGCCGACTCGACGGAGAAGCTAACTATGGCTACACCTTC; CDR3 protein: CASSRLDGEANYGYTF
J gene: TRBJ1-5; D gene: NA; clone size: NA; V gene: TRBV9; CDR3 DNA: TGTGCCAGCAGCCCGTCTACGGCCTCCGGGCAGCCCCAGCATTTT; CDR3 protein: CASSPSTASGQPQHF
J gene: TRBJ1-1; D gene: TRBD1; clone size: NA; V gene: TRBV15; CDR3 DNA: TGTGCCACCAGCAGAGCGGACAGGGCCACTGAAGCTTTCTTT; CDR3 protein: CATSRADRATEAFF
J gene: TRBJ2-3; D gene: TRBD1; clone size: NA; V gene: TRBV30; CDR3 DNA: TGTGCCCGGAGGGGACAGGGTGGGACAGATACGCAGTATTTT; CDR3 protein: CARRGQGGTDTQYF
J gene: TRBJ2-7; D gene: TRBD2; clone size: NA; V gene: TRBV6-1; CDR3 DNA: TGTGCCAGCACGTCTGGCGGGAGTCCGGCCTACGAGCAGTACTTC; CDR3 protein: CASTSGGSPAYEQYF
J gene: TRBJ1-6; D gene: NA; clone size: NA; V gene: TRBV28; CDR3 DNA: TGTGCCAGCAGTCTACCTCTGTCTTCACCCCTCCACTTT; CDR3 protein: CASSLPLSSPLHF
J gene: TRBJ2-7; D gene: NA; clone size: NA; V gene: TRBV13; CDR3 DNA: TGTGCCAGCAGCTTAAAAGCGCCACCCTACGAGCAGTACTTC; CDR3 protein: CASSLKAPPYEQYF